This entry features one T cell receptor beta chain sequence. The antigen remains undetermined. These data come from a study of identical twins. This CDR3 is 15 amino acids long. Germline assignment: CDR1 MGHRA and CDR2 YSYEKL. Trimming removed 4 bases from V and 0 bases from J, with 11 bases in between. Overall study results and limits: Out-of-frame alpha sequences that twins shared showed excess low generation probability. Beta out-of-frame sequences displayed a weaker excess of sharing between twins.

TCRdb fed the 5' RACE reads into MiXCR, producing one record per CDR3 protein. This sample has about 300,000 distinct CDR3 sequences, with approximately 13% found just once. This sample was shared with a second study, whose subject was yellow fever vaccine responses in identical twins.

The chain employs TRBV4-1 and TRBJ2-3; unclear D gene. The sequence derives from a woman between 18 and 29 years old in good health. The sample consisted of CD8+ T cells sorted from blood. The CDR3 nucleotides read TGCGCCAGCAGCCTCATCGCAACTAGCACAGATACGCAGTATTTT. Protein sequence: CASSLIATSTDTQYF.